The sequence of this TCR beta chain was determined in a study of shared clonotypes between healthy human individuals. The wider study: In total, the donors were two women and a few men aged 18 to 49. Overall study findings and caveats: It was only blood that was sampled, and tissue repertoires likely differ. Expectations were that clonotype sharing among donors would be affected by sequencing depth.

This clone appeared many times. Its antigen remains unknown. Assay execution took place at the deep level. Sequencing used immunoSEQ multiplex PCR; TCRdb keeps in-frame clones, though not all of them. Here the sample spans about half a million clones, 70% to 80% being singletons. Germline V gene sequence: CDR1 SGHTA, CDR2 FQGNSA. Trimming pared 4 bases from V and 0 bases from J, leaving 10 bases between. The CDR3 extends over 15 amino acids. Sequencing was done on a sample of PBMCs. J is TRBJ1-3 and V is TRBV7-2, with a weak D call TRBD1 (5 bases). This TCR was sampled from a woman aged 35 to 49 in good health. Some clones in this sample may be carry-over from other donors' samples. The CDR3 bases are TGTGCCAGCAGCTGGGACGGATTCTCTGGAAACACCATATATTTT. Its translation is CASSWDGFSGNTIYF.